The 7 T cell receptor beta chains below were found in one sample sequenced in a study of identifying expanded T cells in peripheral blood. This table comes from immunoSEQ multiplex PCR, and its TCRdb copy is limited to in-frame clones, with some not included. Of roughly 130,000 clones in the sample, approximately 86% were seen once. The sequenced material came from blood. Receptors originate from a person aged 18-70 years in good health.

The chain uses TRBV4-2 and TRBJ1-1; D possibly corresponds to TRBD1 (5 bases). Looked up from germline, CDR1 is LGHNA and CDR2 is YNFKEQ. CDR3 length equals 13 residues. V gave up 1 base and J gave up 6 bases, with 9 bases separating them. The CDR3 protein is CASSQGREPEAFF. The DNA of the CDR3 is TGTGCCAGCAGCCAAGGCAGGGAGCCTGAAGCTTTCTTT.

The chain couples TRBV5-6 to TRBJ1-2; 7 bases fit TRBD1. J lost 7 bases, V lost 0 bases, and 15 bases had no gene match. This CDR3 is built from 17 residues. The germline CDR1 and CDR2 sequences are SGHDT and YYEEEE. The CDR3 loop reads CASSLGGDPTGIGGYTF. CDR3 DNA sequence: TGTGCCAGCAGCTTGGGAGGGGACCCGACAGGGATTGGTGGCTACACCTTC.

The chain uses TRBV28 and TRBJ2-3; TRBD1 agrees at 9 bases. The CDR3 sequence is 15 residues long. The V gene end was trimmed by 6 bases and the J gene end by 6 bases; junction bases not matched to a gene: 10. Germline V gene sequence: CDR1 MDHEN, CDR2 SYDVKM. Here the CDR3 DNA reads TGTGCCAGCAGCTATACAGGGGGCCGTAAGGATACGCAGTATTTT. Translating gives CASSYTGGRKDTQYF.

This clone was seen a handful of times. The genes are TRBV7-2 and TRBJ1-1, with D maybe TRBD1 (5 bases). The CDR3 has 13 amino acids. The germline V gene has CDR1 SGHTA and CDR2 FQGNSA. V was trimmed by 1 base and J by 8 bases, leaving 11 bases between them. CDR3 DNA: TGTGCCAGCAGCTTAGATCCGGGGCCCGAAGCTTTCTTT. Amino acids: CASSLDPGPEAFF.

The chain combines TRBV28 with TRBJ2-3; tentatively, D is TRBD2 (5 bases). Between the trimmed V and J ends, which lost 3 bases and 0 bases, there was a span of 19 bases. This CDR3 comprises 18 residues. Germline assignment: CDR1 MDHEN and CDR2 SYDVKM. The CDR3 protein is CASSFPLARGISTDTQYF. The CDR3 DNA reads as TGTGCCAGCAGTTTCCCGCTAGCCCGGGGAATTAGCACAGATACGCAGTATTTT.

The rearrangement links TRBV10-1 to TRBJ2-1; maybe TRBD2 (7 bases). V gave up 2 bases and J gave up 8 bases, with 19 bases separating them. Germline V gene data show CDR1 as WNHNN and CDR2 as SYGVQD (reference sequence). The CDR3 is 16 amino acids. In DNA, the CDR3 is TGCGCCAGCAGTGAGGCAGGGGCCACGGGAGGCGATGAGCAGTTCTTC. This sequence encodes CASSEAGATGGDEQFF.

The rearrangement uses TRBV7-6 and TRBJ2-1; TRBD2 aligns across 9 bases. The length of the CDR3 is 16 residues. V lost 0 bases and J lost 3; bases outside the gene matches: 3. Germline V gene sequence: CDR1 SGHVS, CDR2 FNYEAQ. The CDR3 spells CASSLASGGSYNEQFF. The CDR3 bases are TGTGCCAGCAGCTTAGCTAGCGGGGGCAGCTACAATGAGCAGTTCTTC.